Presented here are 25 T cell receptor beta chains from one specimen sequenced in a study of blood T cell repertoires in COVID-19. Here immunoSEQ multiplex PCR was the method, and the copy in TCRdb shows in-frame clones only, minus some. The table shows nearly 250,000 clones, with roughly 85% occurring only once. Input material: PBMCs or T cells enriched from blood (not recorded which). These receptors all stem from a woman between 50 and 59 years old with acute COVID-19.

V gene TRBV30 combines with J gene TRBJ1-1; tentatively, D is TRBD1 (6 bases). CDR1 and CDR2 from the germline V gene are GTSNPN and SVGIG (reference sequence). V lost 3 bases and J lost 5, with 19 bases in between. CDR3 length equals 15 residues. Here the CDR3 reads CAWRRGGTDGTEAFF. CDR3 DNA: TGTGCCTGGAGGAGGGGGGGAACCGATGGAACTGAAGCTTTCTTT. Complete variable domain (other parts from reference TRBV30 and TRBJ1-1): SQTIHQWPATLVQPVGSPLSLECTVEGTSNPNLYWYRQAAGRGLQLLFYSVGIGQISSEVPQNLSASRPQDRQFILSSKKLLLSDSGFYLCAWRRGGTDGTEAFFGQGTRLTVV.

The V gene is TRBV4-3, the J gene TRBJ1-4; perhaps TRBD1 as D (5 bases). V gave up 2 bases and J gave up 4 bases, with 14 bases separating them. CDR1 and CDR2 (germline): LGHNA, YSLEER. The CDR3 has 16 amino acids. CDR3 sequence (DNA): TGCGCCAGCAGCCAAAATGGGGGGGGGTTTAATGAAAAACTGTTTTTT. Its translation is CASSQNGGGFNEKLFF.

The V gene is TRBV24-1, the J gene TRBJ2-7; possibly TRBD2 for D (6 bases). CDR3 size: 15 residues. The V and J ends lost 3 bases and 7 bases respectively, with 18 bases between them. Looked up from germline, CDR1 is KGHDR and CDR2 is SFDVKD. In nucleotides, the CDR3 is TGTGCCACCAGTGATGGGAAAGGGGACCGGGGGGAGCAGTACTTC. Translation: CATSDGKGDRGEQYF.

V gene TRBV5-1 combines with J gene TRBJ2-1; 8 bases agree with TRBD2. V was clipped by 3 bases and J by 10 bases; unmatched bases: 9. This CDR3 comprises 14 residues. Germline assignment: CDR1 SGHRS and CDR2 YFSETQ. The CDR3 here is CASSSPGTSKEQFF. For the CDR3, the DNA is TGCGCCAGCAGCTCCCCCGGGACTAGTAAGGAGCAGTTCTTC. The entire variable domain, with the rest obtained from reference TRBV5-1 and TRBJ2-1, is as follows: KAGVTQTPRYLIKTRGQQVTLSCSPISGHRSVSWYQQTPGQGLQFLFEYFSETQRNKGNFPGRFSGRQFSNSRSEMNVSTLELGDSALYLCASSSPGTSKEQFFGPGTRLTVL.

This clone was observed at least ten times. This chain connects TRBV4-2 to TRBJ2-5, with a possible D match to TRBD2 (6 bases). V dropped 0 bases and J dropped 1 base, with 15 bases sitting between them. The V gene's germline CDR1 is LGHNA and CDR2 YNFKEQ. The CDR3 is 17 amino acids. The CDR3 is CASSQDPGGSGQETQYF. As DNA, the CDR3 is TGTGCCAGCAGCCAAGATCCCGGGGGTAGCGGCCAAGAGACCCAGTACTTC.

The gene calls are TRBV16 and TRBJ2-7, with D unresolved. Trimming took off 3 bases at V and 0 bases at J, with 6 bases between the two ends. The germline CDR1 and CDR2 sequences are KGHSY and FQNENV. This CDR3 is 13 amino acids long. CDR3 protein: CASSHRFSYEQYF. The CDR3 DNA sequence: TGTGCCAGCAGCCACAGGTTCTCCTACGAGCAGTACTTC. Complete variable domain (other parts from reference TRBV16 and TRBJ2-7): GEEVAQTPKHLVRGEGQKAKLYCAPIKGHSYVFWYQQVLKNEFKFLISFQNENVFDETGMPKERFSAKCLPNSPCSLEIQATKLEDSAVYFCASSHRFSYEQYFGPGTRLTVT.

The rearrangement joins TRBV24-1 to TRBJ2-3; 7 nucleotides agree with TRBD2. Trimming at V came to 6 bases and at J to 3 bases, leaving 8 bases not matched to a gene. The CDR3 contains 15 residues. Looked up from germline, CDR1 is KGHDR and CDR2 is SFDVKD. CDR3 region: CATSLGGGGTDTQYF. Written as DNA, the CDR3 is TGTGCCACCAGTCTGGGGGGGGGAGGGACAGATACGCAGTATTTT.

The chain links TRBV3-1 (or the pseudogene TRBV3-2) to TRBJ1-1, with a tentative D call TRBD1 (5 bases). The V gene's germline CDR1 is LGHDT and CDR2 YNNKEL (reference sequence). The V gene lost 5 bases and the J gene lost 6 bases, with 13 bases spanning the gap. This CDR3 contains 13 residues. CDR3: CASSGLGPAEAFF. DNA of the CDR3: TGTGCCAGCAGCGGATTGGGGCCGGCTGAAGCTTTCTTT.

This sequence joins TRBV19 and TRBJ2-7; TRBD1 aligns across 8 bases. The junction had 10 bases not matched to a gene; V was cut back by 4 bases and J by 2 bases. The CDR3 is made up of 16 amino acids. Germline V gene sequence: CDR1 LNHDA, CDR2 SQIVND (reference sequence). CDR3 amino acids: CASSKPPGTGTYEQYF. CDR3 DNA sequence: TGTGCCAGTAGTAAACCGCCCGGGACAGGAACCTACGAGCAGTACTTC.

The chain couples TRBV5-6 to TRBJ1-2; TRBD1 agrees at 8 bases. V shed 7 bases and J 8 bases; nucleotides not matched to a gene: 13. Germline CDR1 and CDR2: SGHDT and YYEEEE. The CDR3 is 14 amino acids. DNA of the CDR3: TGTGCCAGCCGCATTCGGGGACAGGCGACGGGCTACACCTTC. It translates to CASRIRGQATGYTF. The variable domain in full, with the rest retrieved from reference TRBV5-6 and TRBJ1-2, is DAGVTQSPTHLIKTRGQQVTLRCSPKSGHDTVSWYQQALGQGPQFIFQYYEEEERQRGNFPDRFSGHQFPNYSSELNVNALLLGDSALYLCASRIRGQATGYTFGSGTRLTVV.

The gene calls are TRBV4-1 and TRBJ2-2; D possibly corresponds to TRBD1 (6 bases). Trimming left V 3 bases short and J 0 bases short, with 11 bases between. The length of the CDR3 is 16 residues. From germline, CDR1 is MGHRA and CDR2 YSYEKL. The CDR3 loop is CASSHWTDPNTGELFF. In DNA, the CDR3 is TGCGCCAGCAGCCACTGGACAGACCCGAACACCGGGGAGCTGTTTTTT.

This chain joins TRBV5-8 and TRBJ1-1; D call uncertain. The CDR3 contains 12 residues. Trimming shortened V by 3 bases and J by 3 bases, and 6 bases separated the two germline ends. Germline-derived CDR1 and CDR2 are SGHTS and YDEGEE. This CDR3 is CASSWRDTEAFF. In DNA form, the CDR3 reads TGTGCCAGCAGCTGGCGGGACACTGAAGCTTTCTTT.

The chain employs TRBV4-3 and TRBJ1-1; 8 nucleotides agree with TRBD1. Germline CDR1 and CDR2: LGHNA and YSLEER. This CDR3 spans 14 amino acids. J lost 5 bases, V lost 0 bases, and 2 bases had no gene match. CDR3 sequence (DNA): TGCGCCAGCAGCCAAGAACAGGGGGGGACTGAAGCTTTCTTT. It encodes CASSQEQGGTEAFF.

The chain combines TRBV27 with TRBJ1-2; 10 nucleotides match TRBD1. CDR3 size: 15 residues. Germline V gene lookup returns CDR1 MNHEY and CDR2 SMNVEV (reference sequence). J lost 3 bases, V lost 4 bases, and 5 bases had no gene match. The CDR3 DNA follows: TGTGCCAGCAGTTACCGGGGGACAGGGGACTATGGCTACACCTTC. Translating gives CASSYRGTGDYGYTF.

The chain recombines TRBV11-2 with TRBJ1-1, with D perhaps TRBD1 (5 bases). This CDR3 is built from 13 residues. Germline V CDR1 and CDR2: SGHAT, FQNNGV. Trimming pared 6 bases from V and 3 bases from J, leaving 11 bases between. CDR3 loop: CASSQGMDTEAFF. CDR3 DNA sequence: TGTGCCAGCAGTCAGGGAATGGACACTGAAGCTTTCTTT.

The DNA of the CDR3 is TGTGCCAGCAGCCCGGGGGGTGGAAACACCATATATTTT. Translation: CASSPGGGNTIYF. V and J are TRBV27 and TRBJ1-3; D is perhaps TRBD1 (5 bases). Trimming shortened V by 6 bases and J by 3 bases, and 9 bases separated the two germline ends. The CDR3 totals 13 residues. Germline lookup yields CDR1 MNHEY and CDR2 SMNVEV (reference sequence).

This clone was recorded only once. The chain has TRBV19 and TRBJ1-1, with TRBD1 matching over 7 bases. CDR3 size: 15 residues. Germline loops: CDR1 LNHDA, CDR2 SQIVND (reference sequence). V was pared by 6 bases and J by 4 bases, with 11 bases of the junction left unmatched. The CDR3 DNA reads TGTGCCAGTAGGGCCCAGGGGGGAGGTAGCACTGAAGCTTTCTTT. Its translation is CASRAQGGGSTEAFF. The full variable domain, with the rest looked up from reference TRBV19 and TRBJ1-1, is DGGITQSPKYLFRKEGQNVTLSCEQNLNHDAMYWYRQDPGQGLRLIYYSQIVNDFQKGDIAEGYSVSREKKESFPLTVTSAQKNPTAFYLCASRAQGGGSTEAFFGQGTRLTVV.

The V call is TRBV9, the J call TRBJ2-1, with 13 bases identical to TRBD2. Looked up from germline, CDR1 is SGDLS and CDR2 is YYNGEE. The CDR3 sequence is 16 residues long. The V and J ends lost 0 bases and 10 bases, in that order; junction bases with no gene match: 7. The CDR3 here is CASSVGTSGGLGEQFF. CDR3 DNA sequence: TGTGCCAGCAGCGTAGGGACTAGCGGGGGCCTTGGGGAGCAGTTCTTC. Looking up the rest from reference TRBV9 and TRBJ2-1 gives the full variable domain: DSGVTQTPKHLITATGQRVTLRCSPRSGDLSVYWYQQSLDQGLQFLIQYYNGEERAKGNILERFSAQQFPDLHSELNLSSLELGDSALYFCASSVGTSGGLGEQFFGPGTRLTVL.

The chain employs TRBV6-4 and TRBJ2-1; 10 nucleotides line up with TRBD2. The length of the CDR3 is 16 residues. CDR1 is MRHNA, CDR2 SNTAGT, per germline. Germline trimming cut 3 bases from V and 2 bases from J; bases unmatched to any gene: 4. Written as DNA, the CDR3 is TGTGCCAGCAGTGAGGCTAGCGGGAGACCCTACAATGAGCAGTTCTTC. It yields the protein CASSEASGRPYNEQFF.

In its sample, this clone was seen once. V is TRBV3-1 (or the pseudogene TRBV3-2) and J is TRBJ2-3; TRBD2 agrees at 10 bases. Unmatched junction bases numbered 7, after V lost 5 bases and J lost 2 bases. From germline, CDR1 is LGHDT and CDR2 YNNKEL (reference sequence). This CDR3 has 16 amino acids. The CDR3 protein is CASSTRSGGNTDTQYF. The DNA of the CDR3 is TGTGCCAGCAGCACCCGTAGCGGGGGGAACACAGATACGCAGTATTTT.

There are a few counts of this clone. The V call is TRBV19, the J call TRBJ1-1; TRBD1 matches at 9 bases. This CDR3 is built from 15 residues. In germline, CDR1 is LNHDA, CDR2 SQIVND (reference sequence). J lost 5 bases, V lost 7 bases, and 11 bases had no gene match. The CDR3 loop reads CASNPGQGGWTEAFF. CDR3 bases: TGTGCCAGTAACCCGGGACAGGGAGGATGGACTGAAGCTTTCTTT.

The CDR3 spells CASSWVGEGQPQHF. Here the CDR3 DNA reads TGTGCCAGCAGTTGGGTGGGGGAGGGTCAGCCCCAGCATTTT. This rearrangement joins TRBV27 to TRBJ1-5, with D possibly being TRBD1 (5 bases). CDR1 and CDR2 from the germline V gene are MNHEY and SMNVEV (reference sequence). The CDR3 length is 14 residues. V dropped 4 bases and J dropped 6 bases, with 13 bases sitting between them.

This chain links TRBV29-1 with TRBJ1-1, with TRBD1 as a possible D gene (6 bases). The CDR3 loop spans 12 amino acids. The V gene's germline CDR1 is SQVTM and CDR2 ANQGSEA. V was pared by 5 bases and J by 4 bases, with 11 bases between. The CDR3 DNA reads as TGCAGCGTTTCACAGGGATCCACTGAAGCTTTCTTT. It codes for CSVSQGSTEAFF.

This clone showed up just once. The chain has TRBV27 and TRBJ2-1; 7 bases match TRBD2. CDR1 is MNHEY, CDR2 SMNVEV, per germline (reference sequence). CDR3 length equals 14 residues. The trim removed 2 bases at V and 8 bases at J, leaving 6 bases unmatched. CDR3 amino acids: CASSLNSRGDEQFF. In DNA form, the CDR3 reads TGTGCCAGCAGTTTAAACAGCCGGGGGGATGAGCAGTTCTTC.

This clone was seen a single time. The CDR3 DNA sequence: TGTGCCAGTATAGGGGTACTGAACACTGAAGCTTTCTTT. Encoded protein: CASIGVLNTEAFF. The chain recombines TRBV19 with TRBJ1-1; maybe TRBD1 (5 bases). Trimming pared 7 bases from V and 0 bases from J, leaving 9 bases between. Germline V gives CDR1 LNHDA, CDR2 SQIVND (reference sequence). The CDR3 runs 13 residues.